Presented here are 9 T cell receptor beta chains from one specimen sequenced in a study of blood T cell repertoires in COVID-19. The method was immunoSEQ multiplex PCR; TCRdb's version includes in-frame clones alone and lacks a portion of them. In the table there are 50,000 or so clones, approximately 90% of which are singletons. What was sequenced was peripheral blood. These receptors came from a human donor in a cohort sampled during active COVID-19.

This clone was seen only once. The chain couples TRBV18 to TRBJ1-1; 7 bases agree with TRBD1. The CDR3 runs 13 residues. V was clipped by 5 bases and J by 6 bases; unmatched bases: 6. Germline CDR1 reads KGHSH; CDR2 reads LQKENI. The CDR3 DNA reads TGTGCCAGCTCATTAGGGGGCCTGGCTGAAGCTTTCTTT. It encodes CASSLGGLAEAFF. Combining the CDR3 with reference TRBV18 and TRBJ1-1 gives the whole variable domain NAGVMQNPRHLVRRRGQEARLRCSPMKGHSHVYWYRQLPEEGLKFMVYLQKENIIDESGMPKERFSAEFPKEGPSILRIQQVVRGDSAAYFCASSLGGLAEAFFGQGTRLTVV.

V is TRBV11-2 and J is TRBJ1-1; tentatively, D is TRBD1 (5 bases). The CDR3 consists of 13 residues. V was clipped by 5 bases and J by 2 bases, with 9 bases between them. Germline loops: CDR1 SGHAT, CDR2 FQNNGV. The CDR3 DNA follows: TGTGCCAGCAGCGCCACAGGAAACACTGAAGCTTTCTTT. Protein: CASSATGNTEAFF. The full variable domain, in which reference TRBV11-2 and TRBJ1-1 provide the parts outside the CDR3, is EAGVAQSPRYKIIEKRQSVAFWCNPISGHATLYWYQQILGQGPKLLIQFQNNGVVDDSQLPKDRFSAERLKGVDSTLKIQPAKLEDSAVYLCASSATGNTEAFFGQGTRLTVV.

The chain links TRBV11-3 to TRBJ2-7; D ambiguous. V lost 2 bases to trimming and J lost 0 bases, with 5 bases between them. This CDR3 has 13 residues. Germline loops: CDR1 SGHNT, CDR2 YENEEA. As DNA, the CDR3 is TGTGCCAGCAGCTTATACACCTCCTACGAGCAGTACTTC. Translating gives CASSLYTSYEQYF. Using reference TRBV11-3 and TRBJ2-7 for the parts outside the CDR3, the full variable domain is EAGVVQSPRYKIIEKKQPVAFWCNPISGHNTLYWYLQNLGQGPELLIRYENEEAVDDSQLPKDRFSAERLKGVDSTLKIQPAELGDSAVYLCASSLYTSYEQYFGPGTRLTVT.

The V and J genes are TRBV5-1 and TRBJ2-7; 9 positions agree with TRBD1. The CDR3 covers 17 residues. Germline lookup yields CDR1 SGHRS and CDR2 YFSETQ. The V gene end was trimmed by 4 bases and the J gene end by 3 bases; junction bases not matched to a gene: 14. In DNA form, the CDR3 reads TGCGCCAGCAGCACAAATGCCGGGACAGGGAGGGTCTACGAGCAGTACTTC. Its translation: CASSTNAGTGRVYEQYF.

The chain employs TRBV6-6 and TRBJ1-3; D is unresolved. Trimming removed 6 bases from V and 0 bases from J, with 12 bases in between. This CDR3 region has 15 residues. CDR1 and CDR2 (germline): MNHNY, SVGAGI (reference sequence). CDR3 DNA: TGTGCCAGCAGCCGCGGCCCTTCCTCTGGAAACACCATATATTTT. This encodes CASSRGPSSGNTIYF.

The genes are TRBV6-5 and TRBJ1-4; D may be TRBD1 (5 bases). Trimming took 6 bases from V and 7 from J, leaving 18 bases between them. Germline V CDR1 and CDR2: MNHEY, SVGAGI. The CDR3 has 15 residues. The CDR3 sequence is CASRGDFSHGEKLFF. The DNA for the CDR3 is TGTGCCAGCAGGGGGGACTTTTCGCATGGTGAAAAACTGTTTTTT.

The rearrangement links TRBV7-6 to TRBJ2-7; 8 bases are a match to TRBD1. The CDR3 is made up of 16 amino acids. The V gene end was trimmed by 5 bases and the J gene end by 3 bases; junction bases not matched to a gene: 12. Per germline, CDR1 SGHVS and CDR2 FNYEAQ. The CDR3 region is CASSQQGGLSGYEQYF. In DNA, the CDR3 is TGTGCCAGCAGCCAACAGGGGGGCCTGAGTGGCTACGAGCAGTACTTC. Looking up the rest from reference TRBV7-6 and TRBJ2-7 gives the full variable domain: GAGVSQSPRYKVTKRGQDVALRCDPISGHVSLYWYRQALGQGPEFLTYFNYEAQQDKSGLPNDRFSAERPEGSISTLTIQRTEQRDSAMYRCASSQQGGLSGYEQYFGPGTRLTVT.

This clone came up a few times. The chain combines TRBV7-9 with TRBJ1-4; the D is unclear. V shed 4 bases and J shed 2 bases, with 17 bases lying between them. Per germline, CDR1 SEHNR and CDR2 FQNEAQ (reference sequence). The CDR3 contains 17 residues. The chain's CDR3 is CASSSEPSPYTNEKLFF. The CDR3 nucleotides are TGTGCCAGCAGCTCTGAGCCTTCCCCGTACACTAATGAAAAACTGTTTTTT.

The CDR3 loop is CASSWGEGVSTEAFF. DNA for the CDR3: TGCGCCAGCAGCTGGGGAGAGGGCGTGAGCACTGAAGCTTTCTTT. The rearrangement uses TRBV5-1 and TRBJ1-1; D is ambiguous. CDR1 and CDR2 from the germline V gene are SGHRS and YFSETQ. The CDR3 covers 15 residues. The V gene lost 3 bases and the J gene lost 4 bases, with 16 bases spanning the gap.